A single sample is the source of the 26 T cell receptor beta chains below, sequenced in a study of shared T cell receptors in the human thymus (dated by TCRdb to the early 2020s). Receptors were amplified or captured by the immunoSEQ multiplex PCR assay. This immuneACCESS table, as held by TCRdb, lists in-frame sequences with V and J called but not all clones. Of the missing ones, under half trace to an unresolved V gene in checked studies; the others have no known cause. This sample gives hundreds of thousands of clones in total; over 75% of them show up just once. Clones ranked in the top ten supply under 0.01% of the sample. This sample also belongs to another study, concerning human thymus T cells.

Sequencing was carried out using thymocytes. Every receptor here comes from a boy less than two years old with a congenital heart defect. Donor details come from another sample of the same person, matched by shared clones.

This clone was counted only a few times. The chain joins TRBV5-4 to TRBJ2-1; possibly TRBD2 for D (6 bases). The germline CDR1 and CDR2 sequences are SGHNT and YYREEE (reference sequence). V was pared by 9 bases and J by 5 bases, with 15 bases between. The CDR3 runs to 13 residues. Here the CDR3 reads CATFGGTHNEQFF. The DNA of the CDR3 is TGTGCCACCTTCGGCGGGACCCACAATGAGCAGTTCTTC.

The chain employs TRBV10-2 and TRBJ2-5; no reliable D call. The closer fit of TRBJ2-7 to the DNA end suggests the J call may be wrong. The CDR3 spans 14 residues. The germline V gene encodes CDR1 WSHSY and CDR2 SAAADI. The CDR3 DNA follows: TGCGCCAGCAGTGAGTCGCCAACCTCAAACGAGCAGTACTTC. Translation gives CASSESPTSNEQYF.

This rearrangement joins TRBV2 to TRBJ2-1; 16 nucleotides line up with TRBD2. J was trimmed by 1 base and V by 6 bases; bases with no gene match: 6. CDR3 length: 18 amino acids. Per germline, CDR1 SNHLY and CDR2 FYNNEI. The chain's CDR3 is CASRRGLAGGPSYNEQFF. For the CDR3, the DNA is TGTGCCAGCAGGCGGGGACTAGCGGGAGGGCCTTCCTACAATGAGCAGTTCTTC. The full variable domain, its missing parts supplied by reference TRBV2 and TRBJ2-1, is EPEVTQTPSHQVTQMGQEVILRCVPISNHLYFYWYRQILGQKVEFLVSFYNNEISEKSEIFDDQFSVERPDGSNFTLKIRSTKLEDSAMYFCASRRGLAGGPSYNEQFFGPGTRLTVL.

The V and J genes are TRBV5-1 and TRBJ2-7, with D possibly being TRBD2 (6 bases). This CDR3 spans 16 amino acids. Germline loops: CDR1 SGHRS, CDR2 YFSETQ. V dropped 3 bases and J dropped 0 bases, with 16 bases sitting between them. This chain's CDR3 is CASSSETRINSYEQYF. The CDR3 DNA sequence: TGCGCCAGCAGCTCCGAGACTAGGATAAACTCCTACGAGCAGTACTTC.

A remark on this clone: The same CDR3 also results from other DNA sequences found in this sample. The gene calls are TRBV28 and TRBJ2-7, with D perhaps TRBD1 (5 bases). CDR1 is MDHEN and CDR2 is SYDVKM in the germline V gene. The V end was cut by 6 bases, the J end by 3 bases, with 9 bases between. The CDR3 is 12 amino acids. The CDR3 protein is CASSRTSYEQYF. The CDR3 bases are TGTGCCAGCAGCCGGACAAGCTACGAGCAGTACTTC.

The chain is built from TRBV5-6 and TRBJ2-3; 8 nucleotides line up with TRBD2. This CDR3 contains 18 residues. The junction had 19 bases not matched to a gene; V was cut back by 4 bases and J by 6 bases. CDR1 SGHDT and CDR2 YYEEEE come from the germline V gene. DNA for the CDR3: TGTGCCAGCAGCAGCTTGATTAGCGGGGAATATTCGGCCGATACGCAGTATTTT. Translating gives CASSSLISGEYSADTQYF.

This sequence joins TRBV6-5 and TRBJ1-2; 8 bases map to TRBD1. CDR1 MNHEY and CDR2 SVGAGI come from the germline V gene. This CDR3 contains 16 residues. Trimming took 0 bases from V and 4 from J; bases not matched to a gene: 7. In DNA, the CDR3 is TGTGCCAGCAGTTACTCGACAGGGGTCGGTGCCTATGGCTACACCTTC. This codes for CASSYSTGVGAYGYTF.

The rearrangement uses TRBV25-1 and TRBJ2-3, with D tentatively TRBD1 (5 bases). The germline V gene has CDR1 MGHDK and CDR2 SYGVNS. The CDR3 covers 14 residues. V lost 3 bases and J lost 4, with 11 bases in between. CDR3 residues: CASSELGAADTQYF. The DNA of the CDR3 is TGTGCCAGCAGTGAGCTTGGGGCGGCAGATACGCAGTATTTT. The full variable domain, its missing parts supplied by reference TRBV25-1 and TRBJ2-3, is EADIYQTPRYLVIGTGKKITLECSQTMGHDKMYWYQQDPGMELHLIHYSYGVNSTEKGDLSSESTVSRIRTEHFPLTLESARPSHTSQYLCASSELGAADTQYFGPGTRLTVL.

The chain couples TRBV11-3 to TRBJ1-1, with D perhaps TRBD1 (5 bases). The CDR3 totals 13 residues. The ends were cut back, 4 bases at V and 1 base at J, with 7 bases in the middle. Germline CDR1 is SGHNT and CDR2 is YENEEA. The CDR3 bases are TGTGCCAGCAGCTGCAGGGCGAACACTGAAGCTTTCTTT. This encodes CASSCRANTEAFF.

The rearrangement links TRBV27 to TRBJ1-1; possible D gene TRBD1, 5 bases. Trimming pared 3 bases from V and 5 bases from J, leaving 16 bases between. CDR3 length equals 15 residues. Germline CDR1 and CDR2: MNHEY and SMNVEV (reference sequence). The CDR3 coding sequence is TGTGCCAGCAGTTTCGGAATAGGGGATGGAACTGAAGCTTTCTTT. Its translation: CASSFGIGDGTEAFF.

The chain couples TRBV9 to TRBJ2-1; 12 positions agree with TRBD1. The CDR3 covers 22 residues. V trimming: 0 bases; J trimming: 5 bases; junction bases outside the gene matches: 21. Germline CDR1 and CDR2: SGDLS and YYNGEE. The CDR3 bases are TGTGCCAGCAGCGTAGGGATGGGGGGGACAGGGGGCTCCGGCCCCGTTAACAATGAGCAGTTCTTC. Translated: CASSVGMGGTGGSGPVNNEQFF.

This chain connects TRBV4-2 to TRBJ1-5, with D perhaps TRBD1 (5 bases). The V end was cut by 5 bases, the J end by 1 base, with 18 bases between. The CDR3 has 17 amino acids. Germline V gene sequence: CDR1 LGHNA, CDR2 YNFKEQ. The CDR3 DNA is TGTGCCAGCAGCAAGAGTAGACGGGGGGGAAGCAATCAGCCCCAGCATTTT. This codes for CASSKSRRGGSNQPQHF.

V usage is TRBV2 and J usage is TRBJ1-2, with D perhaps TRBD1 (6 bases). The CDR3 contains 13 residues. Trimming removed 4 bases from V and 7 bases from J, with 13 bases in between. Germline assignment: CDR1 SNHLY and CDR2 FYNNEI. The CDR3 nucleotides are TGTGCCAGCAGTGCAGATGGGGGCGCTGGCTACACCTTC. Translation gives CASSADGGAGYTF.

With regard to this clone: The sample holds other DNA sequences that translate to the same CDR3. The chain combines TRBV9 with TRBJ2-7; a possible D gene is TRBD1 (5 bases). This CDR3 region has 13 residues. Between the trimmed V and J ends, which lost 3 bases and 0 bases, there was a span of 7 bases. The germline V gene encodes CDR1 SGDLS and CDR2 YYNGEE. The CDR3 region has the DNA TGTGCCAGCAGCGCTGACAGCTCCTACGAGCAGTACTTC. Translating gives CASSADSSYEQYF.

The chain links TRBV6-6 to TRBJ1-5; possible D gene TRBD1, 5 bases. Between the trimmed V and J ends, which lost 6 bases and 6 bases, there was a span of 12 bases. Germline loops: CDR1 MNHNY, CDR2 SVGAGI (reference sequence). The CDR3 covers 13 residues. The chain's CDR3 is CASSGGFSQPQHF. CDR3 coding DNA: TGTGCCAGCAGCGGGGGATTCAGTCAGCCCCAGCATTTT.

The J gene is TRBJ1-5, the V gene TRBV18; D might be TRBD1 (5 bases). Germline CDR1 is KGHSH and CDR2 is LQKENI. The CDR3 is made up of 19 amino acids. Deletions cut 3 bases from V and 0 bases from J, with 21 bases between. This chain's CDR3 is CASSPAWAGWGYSNQPQHF. The CDR3 nucleotides read TGTGCCAGCTCACCGGCCTGGGCAGGGTGGGGCTATAGCAATCAGCCCCAGCATTTT. Supplemented by reference TRBV18 and TRBJ1-5, the full variable domain reads NAGVMQNPRHLVRRRGQEARLRCSPMKGHSHVYWYRQLPEEGLKFMVYLQKENIIDESGMPKERFSAEFPKEGPSILRIQQVVRGDSAAYFCASSPAWAGWGYSNQPQHFGDGTRLSIL.

The V call is TRBV27, the J call TRBJ2-7, with D maybe TRBD2 (6 bases). CDR1 and CDR2 from the germline V gene are MNHEY and SMNVEV (reference sequence). Trimming shortened V by 5 bases and J by 4 bases, and 27 bases separated the two germline ends. This CDR3 region has 18 residues. This CDR3 is CASSPPNGRMGLWYEQYF. In nucleotides, the CDR3 is TGTGCCAGCAGTCCACCGAACGGGAGAATGGGGTTATGGTACGAGCAGTACTTC.

CDR3 DNA: TGCGCCAGCAGCTCCTCGAGTAGGAGATGGATCAGGGGCCTCCTCTATGAGCAGTTCTTC. Translating gives CASSSSSRRWIRGLLYEQFF. This sequence joins TRBV5-1 and TRBJ2-1, with a weak D call TRBD1 (6 bases). This CDR3 is built from 20 residues. V was trimmed by 3 bases and J by 8 bases, leaving 33 bases between them. Germline V gene data show CDR1 as SGHRS and CDR2 as YFSETQ.

The V and J genes are TRBV4-2 and TRBJ2-5; D is perhaps TRBD2 (7 bases). The V end lost 3 bases, the J end lost 5 bases, and 16 bases lay between the germline ends. The CDR3 runs 15 residues. Germline CDR1 reads LGHNA; CDR2 reads YNFKEQ. CDR3 nucleotide sequence: TGTGCCAGCAGCCACAGGAGGGGGGGCGGGGAGACCCAGTACTTC. The encoded protein is CASSHRRGGGETQYF.

The chain is built from TRBV12-5 and TRBJ2-3; weak D call: TRBD2 (6 bases). Germline CDR1 is LGHNT and CDR2 is FRNRAP. The CDR3 runs 10 residues. DNA for the CDR3: TGTGGTCCGCGGGATTTTAAGCAGTATTTT. The encoded protein is CGPRDFKQYF.

V and J are TRBV19 and TRBJ2-5, with D possibly being TRBD2 (5 bases). The CDR3 extends over 12 amino acids. The V gene lost 4 bases and the J gene lost 5 bases, with 8 bases spanning the gap. Germline assignment: CDR1 LNHDA and CDR2 SQIVND (reference sequence). DNA for the CDR3: TGTGCCAGTAGTAGCACTAGGGAGACCCAGTACTTC. Translated, it gives CASSSTRETQYF.

This clone appeared once. The CDR3 loop is CASSLRGTSGRETQYF. CDR3 sequence (DNA): TGTGCCAGCAGTCTAAGGGGGACTAGCGGGAGGGAGACCCAGTACTTC. This sequence joins TRBV27 and TRBJ2-5, with 15 bases matching TRBD2. There are 16 residues in the CDR3. Germline V gives CDR1 MNHEY, CDR2 SMNVEV (reference sequence). With 5 bases clipped from V and 5 bases from J, the junction kept 6 bases outside the gene matches.

The genes are TRBV6-5 and TRBJ2-5, with D uncertain. The assigned J gene may be wrong: the sequence end matches TRBJ2-7 better. Germline V gives CDR1 MNHEY, CDR2 SVGAGI. The CDR3 is made up of 15 amino acids. The CDR3 here is CASSSALGPLYEQYF. DNA of the CDR3: TGTGCCAGCAGTTCCGCTCTAGGTCCCCTCTACGAGCAGTACTTC.

The V call is TRBV9, the J call TRBJ1-2, with 7 positions matching TRBD1. V lost 0 bases, J lost 5 bases, and 4 bases stayed unmatched. This CDR3 comprises 14 residues. The V gene's germline CDR1 is SGDLS and CDR2 YYNGEE. CDR3 in DNA: TGTGCCAGCAGCGTAGTCGGGACAGAGTATGGCTACACCTTC. It encodes CASSVVGTEYGYTF.

This clone was observed a few times. J is TRBJ1-1 and V is TRBV6-1, with D possibly matching TRBD1 (6 bases). The V gene's germline CDR1 is MNHNS and CDR2 SASEGT. Trimming took 6 bases from V and 6 from J, leaving 14 bases between them. CDR3 length equals 13 residues. The CDR3 is CASRLAGVPEAFF. The DNA for the CDR3 is TGTGCCAGCAGGTTGGCAGGGGTCCCTGAAGCTTTCTTT.

V gene TRBV7-8 combines with J gene TRBJ2-7, with D possibly being TRBD1 (6 bases). Germline CDR1 SGHVS, CDR2 FQNEAQ. The CDR3 spans 17 residues. Trimming shortened V by 1 base and J by 0 bases, and 16 bases separated the two germline ends. The CDR3 nucleotides read TGTGCCAGCAGCTTAGGGACCCGGGACACCAACTCCTACGAGCAGTACTTC. It is translated as CASSLGTRDTNSYEQYF.